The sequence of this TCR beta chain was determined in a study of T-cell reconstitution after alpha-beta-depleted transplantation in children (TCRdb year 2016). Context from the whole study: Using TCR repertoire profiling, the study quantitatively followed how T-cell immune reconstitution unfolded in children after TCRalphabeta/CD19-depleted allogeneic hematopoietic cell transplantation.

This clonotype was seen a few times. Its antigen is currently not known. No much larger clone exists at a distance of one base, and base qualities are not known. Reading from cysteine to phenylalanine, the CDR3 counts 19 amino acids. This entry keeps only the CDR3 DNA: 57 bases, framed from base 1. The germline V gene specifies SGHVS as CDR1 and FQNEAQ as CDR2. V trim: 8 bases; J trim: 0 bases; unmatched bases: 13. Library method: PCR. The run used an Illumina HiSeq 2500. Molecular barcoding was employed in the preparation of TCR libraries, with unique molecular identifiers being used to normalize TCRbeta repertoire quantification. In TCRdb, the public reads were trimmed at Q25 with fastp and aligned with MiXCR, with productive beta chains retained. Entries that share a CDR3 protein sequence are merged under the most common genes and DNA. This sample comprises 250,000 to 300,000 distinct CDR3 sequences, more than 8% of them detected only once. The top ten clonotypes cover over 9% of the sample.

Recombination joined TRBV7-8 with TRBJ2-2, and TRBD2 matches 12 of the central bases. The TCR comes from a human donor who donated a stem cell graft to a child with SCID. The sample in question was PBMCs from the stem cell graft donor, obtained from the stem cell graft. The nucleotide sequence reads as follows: TGTGCCAGCTCGCCACTAGCGGGGGGTCCAAGTGCGAACACCGGGGAGCTGTTTTTT. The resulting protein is CASSPLAGGPSANTGELFF.